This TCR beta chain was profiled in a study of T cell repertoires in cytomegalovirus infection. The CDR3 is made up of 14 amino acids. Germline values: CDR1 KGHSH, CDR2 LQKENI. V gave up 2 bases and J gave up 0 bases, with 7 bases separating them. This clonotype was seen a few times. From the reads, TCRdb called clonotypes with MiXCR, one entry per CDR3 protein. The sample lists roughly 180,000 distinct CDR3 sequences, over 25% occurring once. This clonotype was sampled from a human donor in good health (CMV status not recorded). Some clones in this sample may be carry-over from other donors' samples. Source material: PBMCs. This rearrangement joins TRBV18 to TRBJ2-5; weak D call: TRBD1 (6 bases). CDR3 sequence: CASSPEGDQETQYF. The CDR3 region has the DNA TGTGCCAGCTCACCAGAGGGGGACCAAGAGACCCAGTACTTC. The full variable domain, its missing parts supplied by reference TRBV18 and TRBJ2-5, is NAGVMQNPRHLVRRRGQEARLRCSPMKGHSHVYWYRQLPEEGLKFMVYLQKENIIDESGMPKERFSAEFPKEGPSILRIQQVVRGDSAAYFCASSPEGDQETQYFGPGTRLLVL.